The source of this T cell receptor beta chain is a study of T-cell memory formation after mild COVID-19. TCRdb re-called the 5' RACE reads through MiXCR, storing one row per CDR3 protein. The table lists fewer than 700,000 distinct CDR3 sequences, about a fifth of them singletons. This clonotype was counted once. The CDR3 sequence is 16 residues long. Germline loops: CDR1 SQVTM, CDR2 ANQGSEA. J lost 8 bases, V lost 4 bases, and 14 bases had no gene match. The source material was PBMCs or a T cell subset sorted from them (not recorded which). The chain combines TRBV29-1 with TRBJ2-1, with 10 bases identical to TRBD2. The sequence was collected from an adult woman who had mild COVID-19 (a few samples of this study predate the infection). Cell type and time point are not known. CDR3 DNA: TGCAGCGTTGCAGGGACTAGCGTAGGCCCCCTAGATGAGCAGTTCTTC. Amino acids: CSVAGTSVGPLDEQFF.